This TCR beta chain comes out of a study of T cell changes during pregnancy in multiple sclerosis. Only in-frame clones appear in the TCRdb table, and some are missing; sequencing was by immunoSEQ multiplex PCR. The sample yields about 40,000 clones, 90% to 95% seen once. The germline gives CDR1 SGHNT, CDR2 YYREEE (reference sequence). Trimming took 3 bases from V and 2 from J; bases not matched to a gene: 7. The CDR3 has 16 amino acids. This specimen consisted of peripheral blood, obtained before pregnancy. The receptor comes from a female donor with multiple sclerosis, enrolled in a pregnancy study. The V call is TRBV5-4, the J call TRBJ2-2, with TRBD2 identical over 7 bases. CDR3 amino acids: CASSSRAGSNTGELFF. The DNA of the CDR3 is TGTGCCAGCAGCTCCCGAGCGGGATCCAACACCGGGGAGCTGTTTTTT. The full variable domain, rest sourced from reference TRBV5-4 and TRBJ2-2, is ETGVTQSPTHLIKTRGQQVTLRCSSQSGHNTVSWYQQALGQGPQFIFQYYREEENGRGNFPPRFSGLQFPNYSSELNVNALELDDSALYLCASSSRAGSNTGELFFGEGSRLTVL.